The entry that follows covers one T cell receptor (beta chain) sequence. Which antigen it targets is not known. No quality values exist for individual bases; no much larger clone is one base distant. This sample was taken from a study of regulatory T cells in long-lasting Graves disease (dated by TCRdb to 2020 to 2023). A note on the overall study: In the newly diagnosed Graves' disease group, patients had been taking antithyroid drugs for less than 3 months. A total of about 35 samples underwent TCR sequencing, from around 13 patients with persistent Graves' disease and some 20 patients with newly diagnosed Graves' disease. Persistent Graves' disease patients were compared with newly diagnosed Graves' disease patients by peripheral blood TCR sequencing and RNA sequencing. The study was registered as a clinical trial and conducted in China.

Here is what the overall study found, with its caveats: Because the primary lesion, thyroid tissue, could not be accessed, the study looked at peripheral blood alone. The authors acknowledged the small sample size as a limitation that may reduce accuracy. Preferential use of TRBV28, TRBJ1-2 and TRBJ2-5 was observed in persistent disease, whereas TRBV20-1 and TRBJ2-1 were favored in newly diagnosed disease. Only the TCR beta chain was sequenced and analyzed. A larger number of public clonotypes was shared among persistent patients (about 2,700) than among newly diagnosed patients (roughly 970). Compared with newly diagnosed patients, patients with persistent Graves' disease had lower TCR Shannon entropy and fewer highly expanded clones, which suggests clonal expansion.

The intended sense of this specimen's time point label: newly diagnosed GD, antithyroid drugs for less than 3 months. For both TCR sequencing and RNA sequencing, RNA was extracted from PBMCs using TRIzol. Graves' disease was diagnosed according to American Thyroid Association guidelines. Patients were recruited from an endocrinology department in Xi'an, China. From each patient, approximately 10 milliliters of peripheral blood was collected into an EDTA anticoagulant tube. Ficoll Paque Plus density gradient separation was used to isolate PBMCs, and no additional T cell sorting was done. An Agilent 2100 Bioanalyzer and agarose gel were used to check RNA quality, and a NanoDrop 2000 was used to measure RNA concentration. Libraries were prepared through multiplex PCR. Reads for this sample came from an Illumina HiSeq 4000. CDR3 regions were amplified by Arm-PCR with iRepertoire HTBI primers to construct TCR beta libraries. Before sequencing, the PCR products underwent gel purification. Per the original workflow: Across samples, 60 to 80 TRBV and 14 TRBJ segments were identified and used for gene usage analysis of CDR3 amino acid clonotypes. Filtered high-quality paired reads were merged into contigs using COPE and FqMerger. BLAST was used to align contigs to the IMGT TRBV, TRBD and TRBJ reference genes, and CDR3 was defined following IMGT. Clonotypes above 0.1% frequency were classified as highly expanded clones. Shannon entropy served as the measure of repertoire diversity, while the Gini coefficient captured V-J evenness. Clonotypes shared by more than one individual were considered public. Clones were called with MiXCR by TCRdb after fastp trimmed the public reads at Q25, and only in-frame beta chains were retained. Entries are consolidated by CDR3 protein sequence, retaining the most common genes and DNA. These V and J calls derive from TCRdb rather than the authors' analysis. The sample table holds 550,000 to 650,000 distinct CDR3 sequences, of which about 16% were seen once. Clones ranked in the top ten supply around 13% of the sample.

Trimming removed 2 bases from V and 0 bases from J, leaving 17 bases between the germline ends. CDR1 and CDR2 were assigned from the germline V gene as SGDLS and YYNGEE. Inclusive of the bounding cysteine and phenylalanine, the CDR3 is 17 residues long. Of the read, only the CDR3 DNA is kept; its 51 bases are in frame from base 1. The same sample was also used in a study of T cells in Graves' hyperthyroidism and ophthalmopathy. From the second report: Graves' hyperthyroidism was defined as stable when no progression to ophthalmopathy occurred over 18 months of follow-up. Hyperthyroidism patients were newly diagnosed, with disease duration under 2 months, and aged 18 to 65 years. Any patient with an uncontrolled infection, another autoimmune disease, pregnancy or lactation was excluded. Clinical symptoms, serum thyroxine and TRAb, thyroid ultrasound, and orbital computed tomography formed the basis for the diagnoses. For the first round of RT-PCR on the TCR CDR3, the HTBI primer set was used together with the Qiagen OneStep RT-PCR kit. Blood samples also contained most of the expanded thyroid clonotypes (frequency above 0.001), which suggests that blood repertoires may reflect thyroid immune responses. A model built on a 13 V-J signature distinguished ophthalmopathy from stable hyperthyroidism, reaching roughly 88% sensitivity and about 81% specificity in cross-validation and 80%/75% in testing. In validation, progression to ophthalmopathy was predicted by the model with roughly 69% sensitivity and 72% to 85% specificity, a median of about 6.4 months before onset. To identify TCR V-J signatures that set the groups apart, the researchers used a discovery cohort of 100 patients, made up of around 40 with Graves' ophthalmopathy and about 60 with stable Graves' hyperthyroidism. An independent validation cohort of fewer than 20 hyperthyroidism patients and more than 15 patients who later progressed to ophthalmopathy tested prospective prediction of ophthalmopathy. The roughly 100 discovery patients were randomly divided into training and test sets at a 7:3 ratio. In addition, the study compared T-cell repertoires in thyroid tissue and in blood from roughly 6 Graves' hyperthyroidism patients. Once sampling was done, hyperthyroidism patients were given methimazole at a starting dose of 30 mg daily, whereas ophthalmopathy patients were given high-dose intravenous methylprednisolone. Libraries were constructed in a second round of multiplex PCR, after which size selection and purification were carried out. The libraries were sequenced on an Illumina HiSeq2000 using paired-end 100 bp reads. SOAPnuke was used to process the raw data, with reads discarded if the reads contained adapters or uncalled bases, had a mean Phred below 15, or lacked an exact constant-primer or identifier match. High-quality paired reads were merged using COPE v1.2.5, and each unique nucleotide sequence was defined as a clonotype. MiTCR v1.1 was used to align the clonotypes against IMGT TRBV, TRBD and TRBJ reference segments. The analysis was restricted to V-J combinations with a frequency above 0.0001, which together covered about 99% of the repertoires. The TCS score was defined as the ratio of F50 (clonal expansion) to E x V (chaos), calculated using BLOSUM62-based TCRdist between CDR3 peptides within each V-J. Welch's t-statistics and random forest reduced 500 to 550 V-J features to about 13, which were used in a naive Bayes classifier (R e1071). Sample size was not statistically predetermined, and investigators were not blinded to group allocation. The paper describes TCR Vbeta CDR3 sequencing of fewer than 150 peripheral blood samples, made up of 43 ophthalmopathy patients, over 70 hyperthyroidism patients and approximately 17 progressor patients.

The sequencing used peripheral blood mononuclear cells (PBMCs), collected at new diagnosis, from a patient treated with antithyroid drugs. This clonotype was obtained from a man aged 18 to 29 with Graves disease. Donor details come from another sample of the same person, matched by shared clones. The sequence joins TRBV9 to TRBJ1-1; 6 matching bases give a weak D call of TRBD1. In nucleotide form, the sequence is TGTGCCAGCAGCGTTCTAGACGTGGGGGCAGTGAACACTGAAGCTTTCTTT. It translates to CASSVLDVGAVNTEAFF. The full variable domain, completed from the reference TRBV9 and TRBJ1-1 proteins outside the CDR3, reads DSGVTQTPKHLITATGQRVTLRCSPRSGDLSVYWYQQSLDQGLQFLIQYYNGEERAKGNILERFSAQQFPDLHSELNLSSLELGDSALYFCASSVLDVGAVNTEAFFGQGTRLTVV.